Below are 23 T cell receptor beta chains sequenced from a single sample in a study of blood T cell repertoires in COVID-19. Sequenced by immunoSEQ multiplex PCR; TCRdb stores in-frame clones only, minus some. The profile covers about 180,000 clones, with 70% to 90% appearing a single time and 9.5% to 13% taken by the ten largest. The sequencing sample was made of peripheral blood. The receptors originated from a human donor with active or convalescent COVID-19. The donor label of this sample is uncertain.

The chain joins TRBV5-3 to TRBJ1-6, with 8 bases lining up with TRBD1. TRBV5-3 is known as an ORF, though its function is uncertain. The V gene end was trimmed by 5 bases and the J gene end by 9 bases; junction bases not matched to a gene: 10. The CDR3 totals 15 residues. Here the CDR3 DNA reads TGTGCCAGAAGACTTACAGGGGGTAGTGGTTCACCCCTCCACTTT. Translation: CARRLTGGSGSPLHF.

The rearrangement links TRBV19 to TRBJ1-6; 11 bases line up with TRBD1. The CDR3 consists of 15 residues. Germline CDR1 is LNHDA and CDR2 is SQIVND (reference sequence). After removal of 5 bases from V and 7 bases from J, the junction contained 4 bases not matched to a gene. CDR3: CASSSWTGGNSPLHF. In nucleotides, the CDR3 is TGTGCCAGTAGTTCCTGGACAGGGGGCAATTCACCCCTCCACTTT.

The genes are TRBV28 and TRBJ1-5; D is perhaps TRBD1 (5 bases). Deletions cut 6 bases from V and 7 bases from J, with 19 bases between. Germline V CDR1 and CDR2: MDHEN, SYDVKM. The CDR3 sequence is 15 residues long. The CDR3 DNA reads as TGTGCCAGCAGCCCCCCCTTTGGGGCGAGGCAGCCCCAGCATTTT. This sequence encodes CASSPPFGARQPQHF.

The chain joins TRBV28 to TRBJ1-6; D is perhaps TRBD1 (5 bases). The V end lost 2 bases, the J end lost 9 bases, and 23 bases lay between the germline ends. Germline-derived CDR1 and CDR2 are MDHEN and SYDVKM. This CDR3 has 18 amino acids. CDR3 protein: CASSLPLGPGGLGSPLHF. In DNA form, the CDR3 reads TGTGCCAGCAGTTTACCCCTAGGACCGGGGGGATTAGGTTCACCCCTCCACTTT.

The rearrangement uses TRBV9 and TRBJ2-5; D is perhaps TRBD1 (5 bases). This CDR3 is built from 17 residues. The germline V and J ends were trimmed by 0 bases and 1 base, with 16 bases remaining between them. Germline assignment: CDR1 SGDLS and CDR2 YYNGEE. The CDR3: CASSVAQGWGPQETQYF. Written as DNA, the CDR3 is TGTGCCAGCAGCGTAGCTCAGGGCTGGGGTCCCCAAGAGACCCAGTACTTC.

In this sample, this clone turned up a few times. The CDR3 loop is CASSVRVQNTEAFF. In DNA form, the CDR3 reads TGTGCCAGCAGTGTCAGGGTGCAGAACACTGAAGCTTTCTTT. The chain uses TRBV2 and TRBJ1-1, with a possible D match to TRBD1 (5 bases). Trimming took off 4 bases at V and 1 base at J, with 10 bases between the two ends. CDR1 and CDR2 from the germline V gene are SNHLY and FYNNEI. This CDR3 spans 14 amino acids.

The rearrangement uses TRBV4-2 and TRBJ2-1; D is unresolved. Germline CDR1 reads LGHNA; CDR2 reads YNFKEQ. This CDR3 has 14 residues. Trimming took 0 bases from V and 12 from J, leaving 15 bases between them. The CDR3 reads CASSQEETPPVQFF. In DNA form, the CDR3 reads TGTGCCAGCAGCCAAGAGGAGACTCCCCCGGTGCAGTTCTTC.

The V and J genes are TRBV13 and TRBJ1-5; no clear D gene. The V and J ends lost 2 bases and 5 bases respectively, with 7 bases between them. In germline, CDR1 is PRHDT, CDR2 FYEKMQ (reference sequence). The CDR3 covers 13 residues. The CDR3 reads CASSLYGDQPQHF. Written as DNA, the CDR3 is TGTGCCAGCAGCTTATACGGGGATCAGCCCCAGCATTTT.

This rearrangement joins TRBV28 to TRBJ2-1, with D perhaps matching TRBD2 (6 bases). CDR1 is MDHEN, CDR2 SYDVKM, per germline. Trimming took 5 bases from V and 8 from J, leaving 28 bases between them. The CDR3 contains 18 residues. The CDR3 is CASSPLGSGLADLDEQFF. DNA of the CDR3: TGTGCCAGCAGTCCTTTGGGAAGTGGGTTAGCGGACTTGGATGAGCAGTTCTTC.

This clone has a handful of counts. The rearrangement joins TRBV13 to TRBJ1-6; D is ambiguous. V was shortened by 6 bases and J by 0 bases, with 9 bases between the two germline ends. Germline-derived CDR1 and CDR2 are PRHDT and FYEKMQ (reference sequence). CDR3 size: 15 residues. In DNA, the CDR3 is TGTGCCAGCAGAGTAGAGAGCTCCTATAATTCACCCCTCCACTTT. This encodes CASRVESSYNSPLHF.

The V and J genes are TRBV10-3 and TRBJ1-5; 7 positions match TRBD1. The V and J ends lost 3 bases and 0 bases, in that order; junction bases with no gene match: 5. Per the germline V gene, CDR1 is ENHRY and CDR2 is SYGVKD. CDR3 length: 16 residues. Here the CDR3 reads CAISDGDSYSNQPQHF. The CDR3 DNA follows: TGTGCCATCAGTGATGGGGACAGTTATAGCAATCAGCCCCAGCATTTT.

The CDR3 spells CASTFVYGYTF. DNA for the CDR3: TGTGCCAGCACGTTCGTCTATGGCTACACCTTC. This sequence joins TRBV2 and TRBJ1-2; no clear D gene. Germline loops: CDR1 SNHLY, CDR2 FYNNEI. The CDR3 totals 11 residues. The V and J ends lost 7 bases and 4 bases respectively, with 7 bases between them.

The chain recombines TRBV19 with TRBJ1-2; perhaps TRBD1 as D (6 bases). This CDR3 comprises 14 residues. Deletions cut 4 bases from V and 4 bases from J, with 13 bases between. The germline CDR1 and CDR2 sequences are LNHDA and SQIVND (reference sequence). The CDR3 loop reads CASSSDRHLYGYTF. CDR3 DNA: TGTGCCAGTAGTAGCGACAGGCACCTCTATGGCTACACCTTC.

The gene calls are TRBV24-1 and TRBJ1-3; maybe TRBD1 (6 bases). The CDR3 loop spans 14 amino acids. V was cut by 4 bases and J by 4 bases, with 10 bases left in between. Germline V gene sequence: CDR1 KGHDR, CDR2 SFDVKD. CDR3 coding DNA: TGTGCCACCAGTGAGTCAGGGACAGGAAACACCATATATTTT. Translated, it gives CATSESGTGNTIYF.

The J gene is TRBJ1-1, the V gene TRBV6-5, with 9 bases aligning to TRBD1. The CDR3 loop spans 14 amino acids. V gave up 6 bases and J gave up 8 bases; unmatched junction bases: 10. Germline loops: CDR1 MNHEY, CDR2 SVGAGI. CDR3 protein: CASRGQGRHWEAFF. The DNA of the CDR3 is TGTGCCAGCAGAGGACAGGGGCGGCACTGGGAAGCTTTCTTT.

The chain employs TRBV7-3 and TRBJ2-3, with TRBD1 matching 12 bases. This CDR3 has 17 residues. The germline V gene has CDR1 SGHTA and CDR2 FQGTGA. V dropped 0 bases and J dropped 5; count of bases not matched to a gene: 6. Here the CDR3 DNA reads TGTGCCAGCAGCTTAACGGGGACAGGGGGCCAGAAAGATACGCAGTATTTT. It yields the protein CASSLTGTGGQKDTQYF.

The chain couples TRBV27 to TRBJ2-1, with D perhaps matching TRBD2 (6 bases). The V gene lost 6 bases and the J gene lost 9 bases, with 9 bases spanning the gap. Germline V gene data show CDR1 as MNHEY and CDR2 as SMNVEV (reference sequence). The length of the CDR3 is 11 residues. CDR3 DNA: TGTGCCAGCAGCCGGGGAGGTGAGCAGTTCTTC. It translates to CASSRGGEQFF.

V is TRBV6-5 and J is TRBJ2-7, with 8 bases that match TRBD1. The germline CDR1 and CDR2 sequences are MNHEY and SVGAGI. This CDR3 is 12 amino acids long. The ends lost 11 bases at V and 2 bases at J; junction bases unmatched: 5. The CDR3 bases are TGTGCCCGACAGGGGTCTGCCTACGAGCAGTACTTC. It encodes CARQGSAYEQYF.

The chain joins TRBV7-2 to TRBJ2-7; TRBD1 might be the D (5 bases). V lost 1 base and J lost 6, with 19 bases in between. This CDR3 has 16 residues. Per germline, CDR1 SGHTA and CDR2 FQGNSA. CDR3 protein: CASSLGPGQGFAEQYF. CDR3 sequence (DNA): TGTGCCAGCAGCTTAGGCCCCGGGCAGGGTTTCGCCGAGCAGTACTTC.

This chain links TRBV5-1 with TRBJ2-2; 9 bases map to TRBD1. Germline loops: CDR1 SGHRS, CDR2 YFSETQ. V lost 7 bases, J lost 1 base, and 5 bases stayed unmatched. The CDR3 sequence is 15 residues long. The CDR3 DNA reads TGCGCCAGCTTTTTGGGACAGGGGAACACCGGGGAGCTGTTTTTT. It yields the protein CASFLGQGNTGELFF.

J is TRBJ2-3 and V is TRBV7-2; possibly TRBD1 for D (5 bases). Germline values: CDR1 SGHTA, CDR2 FQGNSA. The V end was cut by 0 bases, the J end by 1 base, with 8 bases between. The CDR3 consists of 15 residues. The CDR3 region is CASSLALGRTDTQYF. The CDR3 DNA reads TGTGCCAGCAGCTTAGCGTTGGGGCGCACAGATACGCAGTATTTT.

The chain employs TRBV7-9 and TRBJ2-7; the D gene is possibly TRBD1 (6 bases). V lost 5 bases and J lost 2, with 13 bases in between. Germline CDR1 SEHNR, CDR2 FQNEAQ (reference sequence). This CDR3 comprises 14 residues. CDR3 residues: CASSLDRSTYEQYF. For the CDR3, the DNA is TGTGCCAGCAGCCTAGACAGGTCAACCTACGAGCAGTACTTC.

The chain carries TRBV6-6 and TRBJ1-1; D is perhaps TRBD1 (6 bases). The V gene's germline CDR1 is MNHNY and CDR2 SVGAGI (reference sequence). The V gene lost 6 bases and the J gene lost 0 bases, with 11 bases spanning the gap. CDR3 size: 14 residues. CDR3 sequence (DNA): TGTGCCAGCAGCTCCAGGGACATGAACACTGAAGCTTTCTTT. This codes for CASSSRDMNTEAFF.